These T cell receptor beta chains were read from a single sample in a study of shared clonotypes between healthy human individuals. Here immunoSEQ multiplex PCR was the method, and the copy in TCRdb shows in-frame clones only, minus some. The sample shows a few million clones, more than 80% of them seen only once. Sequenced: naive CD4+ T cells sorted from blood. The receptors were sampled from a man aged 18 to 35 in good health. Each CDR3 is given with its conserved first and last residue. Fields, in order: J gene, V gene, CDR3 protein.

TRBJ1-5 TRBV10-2 CASNSQGAQPQHF
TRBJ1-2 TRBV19 CASSISVGGNYGYTF
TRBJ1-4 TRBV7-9 CASSTGTGDEKLFF
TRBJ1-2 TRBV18 CASSPNSDYYGYTF
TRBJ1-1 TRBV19 CASIAPLNTEAFF
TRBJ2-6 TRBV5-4 CASSLGGGSAGANVLTF
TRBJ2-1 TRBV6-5 CASGSRLYNEQFF
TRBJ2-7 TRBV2 CASSAWGGDLHEQYF
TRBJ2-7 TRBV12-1 CASNSGGQNPYEQYF
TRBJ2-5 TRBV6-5 CASSRTVDQETQYF
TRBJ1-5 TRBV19 CASSILSGGNQPQHF
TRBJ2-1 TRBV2 CASSDGTGGYNEQFF
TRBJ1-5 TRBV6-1 CASRQGASNQPQHF
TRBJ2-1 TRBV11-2 CASSLDSYRTNEQFF
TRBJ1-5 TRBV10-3 CAIRGRAGEPQHF
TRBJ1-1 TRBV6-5 CASSPPGPRVTEAFF
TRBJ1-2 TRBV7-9 CASSTTVANGYTF
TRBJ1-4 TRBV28 CASSSTDTNEKLFF
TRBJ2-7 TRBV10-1 CASSAAGRNEQYF
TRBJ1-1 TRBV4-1 CASSLTGGDRTEAFF
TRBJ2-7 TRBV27 CASSSSRLAASGEQYF
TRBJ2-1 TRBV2 CASSGDRGPDEQFF
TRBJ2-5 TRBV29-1 CSVSTGTKETQYF
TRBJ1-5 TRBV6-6 CASSSDQPQHF
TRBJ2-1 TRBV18 CASSWGEDEQFF
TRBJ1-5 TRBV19 CASTLGTGGIPGNQPQHF
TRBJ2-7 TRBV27 CASSLAGGYEQYF
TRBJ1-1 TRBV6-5 CASSYDGNTEAFF
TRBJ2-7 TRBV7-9 CASSLYEGPYEQYF
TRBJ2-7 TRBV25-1 CASPMRRPETYEQYF
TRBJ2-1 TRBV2 CASSERVSSYNEQFF
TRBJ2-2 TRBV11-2 CASSLTGWEREYTGELFF
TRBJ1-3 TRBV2 CASSRGDSSGNTIYF
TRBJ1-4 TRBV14 CASSQERTGWGTNEKLFF
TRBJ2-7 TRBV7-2 CASSSPQVRQLTSYEQYF
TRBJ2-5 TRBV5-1 CASSLQGQETQYF
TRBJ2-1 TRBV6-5 CASRWTGGNEQFF
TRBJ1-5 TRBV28 CASSLPRQGYQPQHF
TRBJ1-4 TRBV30 CAWSALGSNEKLFF
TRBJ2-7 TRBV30 CAWSVNSGTEQYF
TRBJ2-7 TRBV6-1 CASSHAWEQYF
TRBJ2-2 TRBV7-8 CASSLAEGANTGELFF
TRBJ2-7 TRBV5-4 CASSFDRDSGEQYF
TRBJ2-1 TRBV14 CASSLTGTREQFF
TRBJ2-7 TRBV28 CASSFRGRYTYEQYF
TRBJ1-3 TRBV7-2 CASSNIHTQGAISGNTIYF